The 27 T cell receptor beta chains reported below all come from one sample, sequenced in a study of blood T cell repertoires in COVID-19. Measured with immunoSEQ multiplex PCR; TCRdb has only the in-frame clones, and not every one. Of a few hundred thousand clones in the sample, 85% to 90% are singletons; the top ten hold approximately 6.5%. The sample comprised peripheral blood. The receptors shown here come from a woman aged 50 to 65 with COVID-19, enrolled during active disease.

This chain uses TRBV6-5 with TRBJ2-3; possibly TRBD2 for D (5 bases). The CDR3 is made up of 15 amino acids. V lost 7 bases to trimming and J lost 2 bases, with 16 bases between them. CDR1 and CDR2 (germline): MNHEY, SVGAGI. CDR3 coding DNA: TGTGCCAGCAAAGGAGTCGGGGAGCTCACAGATACGCAGTATTTT. Translation: CASKGVGELTDTQYF.

A single count supports this clone. The CDR3 DNA reads TGTGCCAGCAGCGATGGACTAGCGGGAGTAACCGGGGAGCTGTTTTTT. It specifies CASSDGLAGVTGELFF. The V call is TRBV9, the J call TRBJ2-2, with 13 bases that match TRBD2. This CDR3 contains 16 residues. Germline values: CDR1 SGDLS, CDR2 YYNGEE. V shed 3 bases and J 5 bases; nucleotides not matched to a gene: 4.

CDR3 DNA: TGTGCCAGCAGCTTAACGAGAGGTAGCGGGTCCACAGATACGCAGTATTTT. The encoded protein is CASSLTRGSGSTDTQYF. The chain carries TRBV7-3 and TRBJ2-3; 7 nucleotides align to TRBD2. J was trimmed by 2 bases and V by 0 bases; bases with no gene match: 8. CDR1 SGHTA and CDR2 FQGTGA come from the germline V gene. The CDR3 is 17 amino acids.

This chain joins TRBV19 and TRBJ1-4; weak D call: TRBD1 (6 bases). This CDR3 region has 17 residues. Trimming stripped 8 bases from V and 0 bases from J, with 19 bases between. Looked up from germline, CDR1 is LNHDA and CDR2 is SQIVND (reference sequence). CDR3 bases: TGTGCCAGTTCAACGGGGGCTCGGGGGGCAACTAATGAAAAACTGTTTTTT. Its translation: CASSTGARGATNEKLFF.

The V and J genes are TRBV3-1 (or the pseudogene TRBV3-2) and TRBJ2-1; 11 bases line up with TRBD2. V was clipped by 6 bases and J by 7 bases; unmatched bases: 8. Germline V gene sequence: CDR1 LGHDT, CDR2 YNNKEL (reference sequence). This CDR3 spans 15 amino acids. Here the CDR3 DNA reads TGTGCCAGCAGTCGTAGCGGGAGGGCCGGTAATGAGCAGTTCTTC. Translating gives CASSRSGRAGNEQFF.

V gene TRBV9 combines with J gene TRBJ2-5, with D unclear. The ends were cut back, 0 bases at V and 4 bases at J, with 10 bases in the middle. This CDR3 is built from 14 residues. Germline V gene lookup returns CDR1 SGDLS and CDR2 YYNGEE. In DNA form, the CDR3 reads TGTGCCAGCAGCGTAGGGGCCGAGCTAGAGACCCAGTACTTC. Its protein is CASSVGAELETQYF.

The V gene is TRBV5-6, the J gene TRBJ1-4; 7 nucleotides agree with TRBD1. In germline, CDR1 is SGHDT, CDR2 YYEEEE. The V gene end was trimmed by 2 bases and the J gene end by 3 bases; junction bases not matched to a gene: 4. CDR3 length equals 15 residues. This CDR3 is CASSLRQGANEKLFF. In DNA form, the CDR3 reads TGTGCCAGCAGCTTACGACAGGGTGCTAATGAAAAACTGTTTTTT.

This clone has only one observation. The rearrangement uses TRBV7-6 and TRBJ2-7; the D gene is possibly TRBD2 (5 bases). Germline loops: CDR1 SGHVS, CDR2 FNYEAQ. The length of the CDR3 is 18 residues. V was trimmed by 1 base and J by 6 bases, leaving 25 bases between them. The CDR3 region has the DNA TGTGCCAGCAGCTTAGATCCTACCCCGGGATTGGGTGTTTCCGAGCAGTACTTC. Translating gives CASSLDPTPGLGVSEQYF.

The genes are TRBV3-1 (or the pseudogene TRBV3-2) and TRBJ1-2; 7 positions agree with TRBD1. Looked up from germline, CDR1 is LGHDT and CDR2 is YNNKEL (reference sequence). The CDR3 spans 14 residues. Germline trimming cut 6 bases from V and 4 bases from J; bases unmatched to any gene: 8. Here the CDR3 DNA reads TGTGCCAGCAGTCCCGACGGGACAGCCTATGGCTACACCTTC. As protein: CASSPDGTAYGYTF.

The rearrangement uses TRBV9 and TRBJ2-1; 12 bases map to TRBD2. Germline CDR1 is SGDLS and CDR2 is YYNGEE. The CDR3 sequence is 20 residues long. V shed 1 base, J shed 4 bases, and the junction held 15 bases outside the gene matches. CDR3 in amino acids: CASSVSGGLAGGPGYNEQFF. CDR3 DNA: TGTGCCAGCAGCGTAAGCGGGGGTCTAGCGGGAGGGCCTGGGTACAATGAGCAGTTCTTC.

J is TRBJ2-1 and V is TRBV19; 10 bases agree with TRBD2. The CDR3 length is 15 residues. Germline V gives CDR1 LNHDA, CDR2 SQIVND (reference sequence). V shed 6 bases, J shed 4 bases, and the junction held 6 bases outside the gene matches. DNA for the CDR3: TGTGCCAGTAGAACCGGGACTAGCGCATACAATGAGCAGTTCTTC. Its protein product is CASRTGTSAYNEQFF.

The chain uses TRBV5-1 and TRBJ2-3; D unclear. V was cut by 4 bases and J by 0 bases, with 6 bases left in between. CDR3 length: 13 amino acids. Germline CDR1 and CDR2: SGHRS and YFSETQ. This chain's CDR3 is CASSLRSTDTQYF. The DNA for the CDR3 is TGCGCCAGCAGCCTACGGAGCACAGATACGCAGTATTTT. The whole variable domain, filled in from reference TRBV5-1 and TRBJ2-3, reads KAGVTQTPRYLIKTRGQQVTLSCSPISGHRSVSWYQQTPGQGLQFLFEYFSETQRNKGNFPGRFSGRQFSNSRSEMNVSTLELGDSALYLCASSLRSTDTQYFGPGTRLTVL.

V usage is TRBV14 and J usage is TRBJ1-1; D might be TRBD1 (5 bases). The V end lost 0 bases, the J end lost 6 bases, and 20 bases lay between the germline ends. Germline values: CDR1 SGHDN, CDR2 FVKESK. This CDR3 is built from 17 residues. CDR3 protein: CASSQDQPGWFAAEAFF. The CDR3 region has the DNA TGTGCCAGCAGCCAAGATCAACCAGGGTGGTTTGCGGCTGAAGCTTTCTTT.

The rearrangement links TRBV6-4 to TRBJ1-5; 9 positions agree with TRBD1. Germline CDR1 MRHNA, CDR2 SNTAGT. The CDR3 covers 15 residues. The V and J ends lost 4 bases and 6 bases, in that order; junction bases with no gene match: 7. As DNA, the CDR3 is TGTGCCAGCAGTGCAGACGGACAGGGGATTCAGCCCCAGCATTTT. Residues: CASSADGQGIQPQHF.

Only one count was recorded for this clone. This chain joins TRBV7-9 and TRBJ2-4, with D maybe TRBD2 (5 bases). CDR1 is SEHNR and CDR2 is FQNEAQ in the germline V gene (reference sequence). V shed 0 bases and J shed 0 bases, with 18 bases lying between them. The CDR3 consists of 19 residues. CDR3: CASSLAGEERRLAKNIQYF. Written as DNA, the CDR3 is TGTGCCAGCAGCTTAGCGGGTGAGGAGCGGCGCTTAGCCAAAAACATTCAGTACTTC. Supplemented by reference TRBV7-9 and TRBJ2-4, the full variable domain reads DTGVSQNPRHKITKRGQNVTFRCDPISEHNRLYWYRQTLGQGPEFLTYFQNEAQLEKSRLLSDRFSAERPKGSFSTLEIQRTEQGDSAMYLCASSLAGEERRLAKNIQYFGAGTRLSVL.

The chain recombines TRBV7-2 with TRBJ2-2, with D maybe TRBD1 (5 bases). Trimming stripped 6 bases from V and 1 base from J, with 9 bases between. CDR1 and CDR2 (germline): SGHTA, FQGNSA. The CDR3 totals 14 residues. In DNA, the CDR3 is TGTGCCAGCAGAATCGGACAGAACACCGGGGAGCTGTTTTTT. Protein: CASRIGQNTGELFF.

The chain is built from TRBV4-2 and TRBJ2-1; TRBD2 aligns across 9 bases. This CDR3 spans 19 amino acids. CDR1 and CDR2 from the germline V gene are LGHNA and YNFKEQ. The V and J ends lost 0 bases and 8 bases, in that order; junction bases with no gene match: 17. The CDR3 DNA reads as TGTGCCAGCAGCCAAGAGAGAATAGCGGGAGTGGTCCTCGGCGATGAGCAGTTCTTC. This codes for CASSQERIAGVVLGDEQFF.

The chain employs TRBV7-9 and TRBJ2-1, with 9 bases identical to TRBD1. Trimming cost V 5 bases and J 9 bases; bases outside gene matches: 11. The germline CDR1 and CDR2 sequences are SEHNR and FQNEAQ (reference sequence). This CDR3 has 15 amino acids. The CDR3 sequence: CASSPWTGEGGEQFF. In DNA form, the CDR3 reads TGTGCCAGCAGCCCATGGACAGGGGAGGGTGGTGAGCAGTTCTTC.

This chain uses TRBV3-1 (or the pseudogene TRBV3-2) with TRBJ2-5; tentative D call: TRBD2 (6 bases). CDR1 and CDR2 (germline): LGHDT, YNNKEL (reference sequence). Trimming removed 4 bases at V and 5 bases at J, with 26 bases between. CDR3 length: 18 amino acids. The chain's CDR3 is CASSPVGGLTRGRETQYF. CDR3 sequence (DNA): TGTGCCAGCAGCCCCGTGGGTGGACTAACACGAGGCAGGGAGACCCAGTACTTC.

This clone was found once. The rearrangement joins TRBV20-1 to TRBJ2-7, with a weak D call TRBD2 (5 bases). The CDR3 sequence is 11 residues long. V was cut by 5 bases and J by 3 bases, with 8 bases left in between. Germline V gives CDR1 DFQATT, CDR2 SNEGSKA (reference sequence). CDR3 DNA: TGCAGTGCTCAGAGCGGCTACGAGCAGTACTTC. This encodes CSAQSGYEQYF.

Regarding this clone: The identical CDR3 is also encoded by other nucleotide sequences in the sample. The chain is built from TRBV18 and TRBJ2-5; D perhaps matches TRBD2 (5 bases). V gave up 6 bases and J gave up 1 base, with 9 bases separating them. The germline CDR1 and CDR2 sequences are KGHSH and LQKENI. CDR3 length: 13 residues. As DNA, the CDR3 is TGTGCCAGCTCGCCCGGACTCCAAGAGACCCAGTACTTC. Residues: CASSPGLQETQYF.

The J gene is TRBJ2-7, the V gene TRBV28; D perhaps matches TRBD2 (6 bases). This CDR3 has 16 residues. Germline V gives CDR1 MDHEN, CDR2 SYDVKM. Trimming took 5 bases from V and 6 from J, leaving 23 bases between them. CDR3 nucleotide sequence: TGTGCCAGCAGTCCCCGCCTAGGGACTGGCTGGCGCGAGCAGTACTTC. Its protein product is CASSPRLGTGWREQYF.

CDR3 region: CATAGGSRETQYF. The CDR3 DNA sequence: TGTGCTACCGCGGGGGGGTCGAGAGAGACCCAGTACTTC. The V and J genes are TRBV6-5 and TRBJ2-5, with 9 bases aligning to TRBD2. The CDR3 covers 13 residues. Germline CDR1 MNHEY, CDR2 SVGAGI.

This chain links TRBV27 with TRBJ2-7, with 9 bases fitting TRBD2. CDR3 length equals 14 residues. Trimming at V came to 7 bases and at J to 5 bases, leaving 9 bases not matched to a gene. Germline loops: CDR1 MNHEY, CDR2 SMNVEV (reference sequence). CDR3 nucleotide sequence: TGTGCCAGCAAGAAACGCGGGAGGGCCGACGAGCAGTACTTC. Translation: CASKKRGRADEQYF.

The chain joins TRBV5-5 to TRBJ2-2, with D possibly TRBD2 on 6 matching bases. The germline gives CDR1 SGHKS, CDR2 YYEKEE (reference sequence). The ends were cut back, 7 bases at V and 2 bases at J, with 15 bases in the middle. The CDR3 is 15 residues long. DNA of the CDR3: TGTGCCAGCGGTACCGGGACTTTTAACACCGGGGAGCTGTTTTTT. Protein sequence: CASGTGTFNTGELFF.

The chain has TRBV27 and TRBJ1-5, with D uncertain. There are 14 residues in the CDR3. Germline V gene lookup returns CDR1 MNHEY and CDR2 SMNVEV (reference sequence). Trimming cost V 5 bases and J 3 bases, with 11 bases left between them. CDR3 residues: CASSVNGPNQPQHF. The CDR3 bases are TGTGCCAGCAGTGTAAATGGCCCCAATCAGCCCCAGCATTTT.

J is TRBJ1-2 and V is TRBV11-2; D gene uncertain. V lost 3 bases and J lost 5, with 7 bases in between. Germline CDR1 reads SGHAT; CDR2 reads FQNNGV. CDR3 length: 12 residues. The CDR3 DNA reads as TGTGCCAGCAGCTTTATCTTATATGGCTACACCTTC. Protein product: CASSFILYGYTF.